Listed below are T cell receptor beta chains from one sample, sequenced in a study of blood T cell repertoires in COVID-19. TCRdb's table, derived via immunoSEQ multiplex PCR, lists solely in-frame clones and lacks some. This sample has roughly 130,000 clones; about four fifths occur once, and the top ten carry over 10%. The sequenced sample was peripheral blood. The receptor source for this set is an elderly man with acute or convalescent COVID-19. Both conserved end residues are part of each CDR3. D genes are given only for firm matches. Some rows mark clone size as missing; the rest say once, few, many or name a class of expanded clone.

abundance: few
j_gene: TRBJ1-2
d_gene: NA
v_gene: TRBV6-2/TRBV6-3
CDR3aa: CASSPTGIRGYTF
CDR3nt: TGTGCCAGCAGTCCAACAGGGATTAGGGGCTACACCTTC

abundance: NA
j_gene: TRBJ2-7
d_gene: TRBD1
v_gene: TRBV6-2/TRBV6-3
CDR3aa: CASSPGQGETYEQYF
CDR3nt: TGTGCCAGCAGTCCCGGACAGGGGGAAACCTACGAGCAGTACTTC

abundance: once
j_gene: TRBJ1-2
d_gene: TRBD1
v_gene: TRBV14
CDR3aa: CASSRTGDAYGYTF
CDR3nt: TGTGCCAGCAGCCGGACAGGGGATGCCTATGGCTACACCTTC

abundance: NA
j_gene: TRBJ2-7
d_gene: TRBD2
v_gene: TRBV7-3
CDR3aa: CASSLSLGSGGAFPYEQYF
CDR3nt: TGTGCCAGCAGCTTATCCCTGGGTAGCGGGGGGGCCTTCCCCTACGAGCAGTACTTC

abundance: NA
j_gene: TRBJ2-7
d_gene: NA
v_gene: TRBV7-6
CDR3aa: CASRTGTEQYF
CDR3nt: TGTGCCAGCAGGACTGGCACCGAGCAGTACTTC

abundance: few
j_gene: TRBJ2-2
d_gene: NA
v_gene: TRBV7-9
CDR3aa: CASSLLGGNTGELFF
CDR3nt: TGTGCCAGCAGCTTACTAGGGGGTAACACCGGGGAGCTGTTTTTT

abundance: NA
j_gene: TRBJ2-1
d_gene: TRBD1
v_gene: TRBV28
CDR3aa: CASSLTLGQADVEQFF
CDR3nt: TGTGCCAGCAGTTTAACCTTAGGACAGGCCGACGTGGAGCAGTTCTTC

abundance: NA
j_gene: TRBJ1-2
d_gene: NA
v_gene: TRBV28
CDR3aa: CASWGRSIYGYTF
CDR3nt: TGTGCCAGCTGGGGCAGGTCGATTTATGGCTACACCTTC

abundance: NA
j_gene: TRBJ1-1
d_gene: TRBD1
v_gene: TRBV7-6
CDR3aa: CASSSPGGLVGTEAFF
CDR3nt: TGTGCCAGCAGCTCTCCAGGGGGCTTGGTAGGCACTGAAGCTTTCTTT

abundance: NA
j_gene: TRBJ2-5
d_gene: NA
v_gene: TRBV14
CDR3aa: CASSQPQGSRETQYF
CDR3nt: TGTGCCAGCAGCCAACCTCAGGGGTCTAGGGAGACCCAGTACTTC

abundance: NA
j_gene: TRBJ2-3
d_gene: TRBD1
v_gene: TRBV6-4
CDR3aa: CASRRQGSDTQYF
CDR3nt: TGTGCCAGCAGGAGACAGGGGTCAGATACGCAGTATTTT

abundance: NA
j_gene: TRBJ2-5
d_gene: NA
v_gene: TRBV18
CDR3aa: CASSPGTHQETQYF
CDR3nt: TGTGCCAGCTCACCTGGGACTCACCAAGAGACCCAGTACTTC

abundance: NA
j_gene: TRBJ1-1
d_gene: TRBD1
v_gene: TRBV20-1
CDR3aa: CSASWGQVSFF
CDR3nt: TGCAGTGCTAGTTGGGGACAGGTATCTTTCTTT

abundance: NA
j_gene: TRBJ2-7
d_gene: NA
v_gene: TRBV19
CDR3aa: CASSIDGAGEQYF
CDR3nt: TGTGCCAGTAGTATAGATGGTGCCGGCGAGCAGTACTTC

abundance: many
j_gene: TRBJ2-7
d_gene: NA
v_gene: TRBV7-9
CDR3aa: CASSLSGVIWEQYF
CDR3nt: TGTGCCAGCAGCTTATCAGGGGTCATTTGGGAGCAGTACTTC

abundance: NA
j_gene: TRBJ2-3
d_gene: NA
v_gene: TRBV6-4
CDR3aa: CASSDSVDSSTDTQYF
CDR3nt: TGTGCCAGCAGTGACTCAGTGGACAGCAGCACAGATACGCAGTATTTT

abundance: NA
j_gene: TRBJ2-3
d_gene: NA
v_gene: TRBV6-5
CDR3aa: CASIPWNGGTDTQYF
CDR3nt: TGTGCCAGCATTCCATGGAACGGGGGTACAGATACGCAGTATTTT

abundance: NA
j_gene: TRBJ2-5
d_gene: TRBD1
v_gene: TRBV11-1
CDR3aa: CASSQQGAYQGAQYF
CDR3nt: TGTGCCAGCAGCCAACAGGGAGCGTACCAGGGGGCCCAGTACTTC

abundance: NA
j_gene: TRBJ2-1
d_gene: NA
v_gene: TRBV5-1
CDR3aa: CASSVTEPWAGWANEQFF
CDR3nt: TGCGCCAGCAGCGTCACTGAGCCCTGGGCAGGGTGGGCCAATGAGCAGTTCTTC

abundance: NA
j_gene: TRBJ1-1
d_gene: TRBD1
v_gene: TRBV29-1
CDR3aa: CSASGTGRAFF
CDR3nt: TGCAGCGCCTCGGGGACAGGGAGAGCTTTCTTT

abundance: NA
j_gene: TRBJ1-2
d_gene: NA
v_gene: TRBV4-3
CDR3aa: CASSQGWASNYGYTF
CDR3nt: TGCGCCAGCAGCCAAGGGTGGGCTTCTAACTATGGCTACACCTTC

abundance: NA
j_gene: TRBJ1-5
d_gene: NA
v_gene: TRBV6-1
CDR3aa: CASSEIKGNQPQHF
CDR3nt: TGTGCCAGCAGTGAAATCAAGGGGAATCAGCCCCAGCATTTT

abundance: few
j_gene: TRBJ1-4
d_gene: NA
v_gene: TRBV7-6
CDR3aa: CASSNVRGQEKLFF
CDR3nt: TGTGCCAGCAGCAATGTCCGAGGACAGGAAAAACTGTTTTTT

abundance: few
j_gene: TRBJ1-6
d_gene: NA
v_gene: TRBV7-2
CDR3aa: CASSGAAGASYNSPLHF
CDR3nt: TGTGCCAGCAGCGGGGCGGCGGGGGCGTCCTATAATTCACCCCTCCACTTT

abundance: NA
j_gene: TRBJ2-3
d_gene: TRBD1
v_gene: TRBV28
CDR3aa: CASSRTGQGYTDTQYF
CDR3nt: TGTGCCAGCAGTCGCACCGGACAGGGGTACACAGATACGCAGTATTTT

abundance: NA
j_gene: TRBJ2-7
d_gene: TRBD1
v_gene: TRBV7-9
CDR3aa: CAISGTGAYEQYF
CDR3nt: TGTGCCATCTCCGGGACAGGGGCCTACGAGCAGTACTTC

abundance: NA
j_gene: TRBJ2-1
d_gene: TRBD2
v_gene: TRBV2
CDR3aa: CASSQTGGGYNEQFF
CDR3nt: TGTGCCAGCAGCCAAACGGGGGGGGGCTACAATGAGCAGTTCTTC

abundance: few
j_gene: TRBJ1-3
d_gene: NA
v_gene: TRBV7-8
CDR3aa: CASSSREARSGNTIYF
CDR3nt: TGTGCCAGCAGCTCCCGGGAGGCCCGCTCTGGAAACACCATATATTTT

abundance: once
j_gene: TRBJ2-2
d_gene: TRBD2
v_gene: TRBV7-2
CDR3aa: CASSPGAGAGELFF
CDR3nt: TGTGCCAGCAGCCCAGGAGCGGGGGCCGGGGAGCTGTTTTTT

abundance: NA
j_gene: TRBJ2-1
d_gene: TRBD2
v_gene: TRBV7-2
CDR3aa: CASSPGGTFYNEQFF
CDR3nt: TGTGCCAGCAGCCCGGGGGGGACATTCTACAATGAGCAGTTCTTC

abundance: NA
j_gene: TRBJ2-7
d_gene: TRBD2
v_gene: TRBV10-2
CDR3aa: CASSDGLAGGSSYEQYF
CDR3nt: TGCGCCAGCAGTGATGGACTAGCGGGGGGGAGCTCCTACGAGCAGTACTTC

abundance: once
j_gene: TRBJ1-3
d_gene: NA
v_gene: TRBV30
CDR3aa: CAWSVGSGPGNTIYF
CDR3nt: TGTGCCTGGAGTGTTGGATCAGGGCCTGGAAACACCATATATTTT

abundance: once
j_gene: TRBJ1-1
d_gene: NA
v_gene: TRBV5-1
CDR3aa: CASSWTGMNTEAFF
CDR3nt: TGCGCCAGCAGCTGGACTGGGATGAACACTGAAGCTTTCTTT

abundance: NA
j_gene: TRBJ2-3
d_gene: NA
v_gene: TRBV12-5
CDR3aa: CASGLDTDTQYF
CDR3nt: TGTGCTAGTGGTCTAGACACAGATACGCAGTATTTT

abundance: NA
j_gene: TRBJ1-1
d_gene: NA
v_gene: TRBV5-6
CDR3aa: CASSPVNPGTEAFF
CDR3nt: TGTGCCAGCAGCCCGGTCAACCCGGGCACTGAAGCTTTCTTT

abundance: NA
j_gene: TRBJ1-1
d_gene: NA
v_gene: TRBV25-1
CDR3aa: CASRSGTEAFF
CDR3nt: TGTGCCAGCAGATCAGGGACTGAAGCTTTCTTT

abundance: few
j_gene: TRBJ2-3
d_gene: TRBD2
v_gene: TRBV27
CDR3aa: CASSSSWGGGSDTQYF
CDR3nt: TGTGCCAGCAGTTCCTCGTGGGGGGGAGGGTCAGATACGCAGTATTTT